Listed here are 20 T cell receptor beta chains from one sample, sequenced in a study of blood T cell repertoires in COVID-19. Using immunoSEQ multiplex PCR, the repertoire was profiled, and TCRdb retains in-frame clones only, with some absent. The sample records approximately 250,000 clones, 65% to 90% being singletons. Specimen: peripheral blood. These TCRs come from a woman aged 45-59 years with acute or convalescent COVID-19.

This chain joins TRBV6-6 and TRBJ2-5, with TRBD2 matching over 7 bases. The CDR3 is 14 residues long. The V gene's germline CDR1 is MNHNY and CDR2 SVGAGI (reference sequence). After removal of 6 bases from V and 2 bases from J, the junction contained 6 bases not matched to a gene. The CDR3 DNA follows: TGTGCCAGCAGGGGAACAGCGGGACAAGAGACCCAGTACTTC. Protein: CASRGTAGQETQYF.

V and J are TRBV5-4 and TRBJ2-7, with 8 positions matching TRBD1. The V gene's germline CDR1 is SGHNT and CDR2 YYREEE (reference sequence). The ends lost 6 bases at V and 1 base at J; junction bases unmatched: 12. The CDR3 spans 16 residues. The DNA of the CDR3 is TGTGCCAGCACCTCAGGGGGCGGCCACCCATCCTACGAGCAGTACTTC. Translation: CASTSGGGHPSYEQYF.

About this clone: The sample has other DNA sequences that encode this CDR3 too. V and J are TRBV28 and TRBJ1-6; D unresolved. Germline V gives CDR1 MDHEN, CDR2 SYDVKM. Trimming left V 4 bases short and J 7 bases short, with 5 bases between. This CDR3 has 12 amino acids. The CDR3 region has the DNA TGTGCCAGCAGTTGGCCAAATTCACCCCTCCACTTT. Encoded protein: CASSWPNSPLHF.

This clone was seen a handful of times. The chain employs TRBV27 and TRBJ2-1; D is perhaps TRBD2 (6 bases). In germline, CDR1 is MNHEY, CDR2 SMNVEV (reference sequence). Trimming shortened V by 5 bases and J by 7 bases, and 15 bases separated the two germline ends. The CDR3 runs 14 residues. This CDR3 is CASSRLGGINEQFF. The DNA of the CDR3 is TGTGCCAGCAGTCGCCTTGGCGGGATTAATGAGCAGTTCTTC.

The genes are TRBV28 and TRBJ2-5; tentatively, D is TRBD1 (6 bases). CDR1 and CDR2 (germline): MDHEN, SYDVKM. The CDR3 runs to 14 residues. V dropped 6 bases and J dropped 7 bases, with 18 bases sitting between them. For the CDR3, the DNA is TGTGCCAGCAGACTGGGGGTGGACAGTTTGACCCAGTACTTC. It specifies CASRLGVDSLTQYF.

This chain uses TRBV2 with TRBJ2-5; no clear D gene. The CDR3 has 13 amino acids. Trimming cost V 8 bases and J 2 bases, with 12 bases left between them. Germline V gene sequence: CDR1 SNHLY, CDR2 FYNNEI. The CDR3, as DNA: TGTGCCAGCTCCGAGTCACCTCAAGAGACCCAGTACTTC. Translated, it gives CASSESPQETQYF.

The gene calls are TRBV12-5 and TRBJ2-1; 8 nucleotides line up with TRBD1. There are 14 residues in the CDR3. Germline values: CDR1 LGHNT, CDR2 FRNRAP. With 0 bases clipped from V and 5 bases from J, the junction kept 0 bases outside the gene matches. The CDR3, as DNA: TGTGCTAGTGGTTTGGTGGGACAGGACAATGAGCAGTTCTTC. It encodes CASGLVGQDNEQFF. Using reference TRBV12-5 and TRBJ2-1 for the parts outside the CDR3, the full variable domain is DARVTQTPRHKVTEMGQEVTMRCQPILGHNTVFWYRQTMMQGLELLAYFRNRAPLDDSGMPKDRFSAEMPDATLATLKIQPSEPRDSAVYFCASGLVGQDNEQFFGPGTRLTVL.

The V and J genes are TRBV11-2 and TRBJ1-1; no firm D call. V was shortened by 0 bases and J by 6 bases, with 8 bases between the two germline ends. This CDR3 has 13 amino acids. Germline V gives CDR1 SGHAT, CDR2 FQNNGV. CDR3 sequence reads: CASSLDRKAEAFF. Written as DNA, the CDR3 is TGTGCCAGCAGCTTAGACAGGAAGGCTGAAGCTTTCTTT.

This clone ranks as medium-sized (0.01 to 0.1%). V gene TRBV27 combines with J gene TRBJ2-7, with D possibly being TRBD2 (6 bases). The V gene's germline CDR1 is MNHEY and CDR2 SMNVEV (reference sequence). The V gene lost 5 bases and the J gene lost 5 bases, with 16 bases spanning the gap. This CDR3 has 14 residues. CDR3 loop: CASSPRGPADEQYF. The CDR3, as DNA: TGTGCCAGCAGTCCGCGGGGTCCCGCCGACGAGCAGTACTTC.

The chain recombines TRBV6-5 with TRBJ1-2, with 8 bases identical to TRBD1. With V trimmed by 6 bases and J by 3 bases, 9 bases remained unmatched. The CDR3 runs to 15 residues. Germline CDR1 is MNHEY and CDR2 is SVGAGI. CDR3 region: CASRLGTGLDYGYTF. CDR3 nucleotide sequence: TGTGCCAGCAGATTAGGGACAGGTCTTGACTATGGCTACACCTTC.

V and J are TRBV28 and TRBJ2-5, with a tentative D call TRBD1 (7 bases). Germline CDR1 is MDHEN and CDR2 is SYDVKM. The CDR3 length is 13 residues. Trimming stripped 6 bases from V and 7 bases from J, with 15 bases between. The CDR3 sequence: CASSNGQGGTQYF. CDR3 DNA: TGTGCCAGCAGCAACGGGCAGGGGGGGACCCAGTACTTC.

This clone was seen more than once but under ten times. The CDR3, as DNA: TGTGCCAGCAGCCGCTCACAGGCCTGGGAGCAGTATTTT. It codes for CASSRSQAWEQYF. The rearrangement links TRBV6-5 to TRBJ2-3, with D possibly matching TRBD1 (5 bases). Trimming shortened V by 6 bases and J by 11 bases, and 18 bases separated the two germline ends. CDR3 length: 13 residues. Per germline, CDR1 MNHEY and CDR2 SVGAGI.

This chain joins TRBV9 and TRBJ2-7, with 7 bases fitting TRBD1. The CDR3 contains 15 residues. Per germline, CDR1 SGDLS and CDR2 YYNGEE. V shed 0 bases and J 5 bases; nucleotides not matched to a gene: 8. CDR3 DNA sequence: TGTGCCAGCAGCGTAGGTCCAGGGGGTGACAACGAGCAGTACTTC. This gives the protein CASSVGPGGDNEQYF.

This chain uses TRBV3-1 (or the pseudogene TRBV3-2) with TRBJ2-3, with 8 positions matching TRBD2. Trimming took 1 base from V and 5 from J; bases not matched to a gene: 5. Germline loops: CDR1 LGHDT, CDR2 YNNKEL (reference sequence). This CDR3 region has 15 residues. The CDR3 loop reads CASSQAGGSGDTQYF. For the CDR3, the DNA is TGTGCCAGCAGCCAAGCGGGAGGGAGCGGAGATACGCAGTATTTT.

This clone was counted between two and nine times. The chain links TRBV27 to TRBJ2-7; 9 bases agree with TRBD1. CDR1 and CDR2 (germline): MNHEY, SMNVEV (reference sequence). The CDR3 is made up of 13 amino acids. The ends lost 10 bases at V and 3 bases at J; junction bases unmatched: 7. CDR3 in amino acids: CATSPGQGYEQYF. The CDR3 nucleotides read TGTGCCACTAGCCCGGGACAGGGCTACGAGCAGTACTTC.

The V call is TRBV28, the J call TRBJ1-6; no definite D call. CDR1 is MDHEN and CDR2 is SYDVKM in the germline V gene. The CDR3 length is 11 residues. V was pared by 3 bases and J by 10 bases, with 4 bases between. This CDR3 is CASSFTSPLHF. DNA for the CDR3: TGTGCCAGCAGTTTTACATCACCCCTCCACTTT.

The rearrangement uses TRBV12-5 and TRBJ2-3, with D possibly being TRBD2 (6 bases). This CDR3 is 14 amino acids long. V was clipped by 4 bases and J by 0 bases, with 8 bases between them. Germline CDR1 and CDR2: LGHNT and FRNRAP. The CDR3: CASGYGGSTDTQYF. For the CDR3, the DNA is TGTGCTAGTGGTTACGGGGGAAGCACAGATACGCAGTATTTT.

The chain is built from TRBV6-1 and TRBJ2-7, with TRBD2 matching over 7 bases. Germline V gene lookup returns CDR1 MNHNS and CDR2 SASEGT. The CDR3 runs to 16 residues. V lost 0 bases, J lost 2 bases, and 7 bases stayed unmatched. CDR3 sequence (DNA): TGTGCCAGCAGTGAAGCGGGGGGGACGGATGCCTACGAGCAGTACTTC. Protein product: CASSEAGGTDAYEQYF.

The chain couples TRBV3-1 (or the pseudogene TRBV3-2) to TRBJ1-4, with D possibly TRBD1 on 5 matching bases. The germline V gene encodes CDR1 LGHDT and CDR2 YNNKEL (reference sequence). Between the trimmed V and J ends, which lost 1 base and 4 bases, there was a span of 16 bases. CDR3 length equals 17 residues. CDR3 sequence: CASSQAIGAGFNEKLFF. The CDR3 nucleotides read TGTGCCAGCAGCCAAGCGATTGGGGCAGGTTTTAATGAAAAACTGTTTTTT.

V gene TRBV27 combines with J gene TRBJ2-1, with TRBD2 as a possible D gene (5 bases). CDR1 MNHEY and CDR2 SMNVEV come from the germline V gene (reference sequence). Trimming took off 2 bases at V and 1 base at J, with 9 bases between the two ends. The CDR3 loop spans 15 amino acids. CDR3 sequence (DNA): TGTGCCAGCAGTTTAGCCGCGGGTTCCTACAATGAGCAGTTCTTC. It is translated as CASSLAAGSYNEQFF.